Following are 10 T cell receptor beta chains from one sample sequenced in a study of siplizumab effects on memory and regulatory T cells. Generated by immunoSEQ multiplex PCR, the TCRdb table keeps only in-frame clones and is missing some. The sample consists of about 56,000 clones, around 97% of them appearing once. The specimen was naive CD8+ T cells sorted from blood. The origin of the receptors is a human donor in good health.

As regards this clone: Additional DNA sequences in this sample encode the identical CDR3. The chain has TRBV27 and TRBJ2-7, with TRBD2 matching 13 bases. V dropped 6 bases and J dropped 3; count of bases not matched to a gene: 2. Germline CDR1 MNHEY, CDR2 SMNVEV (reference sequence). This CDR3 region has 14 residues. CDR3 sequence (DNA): TGTGCCAGCAGCTGGACTAGCGGGAGCTACGAGCAGTACTTC. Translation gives CASSWTSGSYEQYF.

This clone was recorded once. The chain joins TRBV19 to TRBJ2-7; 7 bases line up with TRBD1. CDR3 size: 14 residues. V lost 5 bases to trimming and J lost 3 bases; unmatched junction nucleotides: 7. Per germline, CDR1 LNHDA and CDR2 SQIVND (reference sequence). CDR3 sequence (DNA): TGTGCCAGTAGTGCCCGGGACAGAGGCTACGAGCAGTACTTC. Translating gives CASSARDRGYEQYF.

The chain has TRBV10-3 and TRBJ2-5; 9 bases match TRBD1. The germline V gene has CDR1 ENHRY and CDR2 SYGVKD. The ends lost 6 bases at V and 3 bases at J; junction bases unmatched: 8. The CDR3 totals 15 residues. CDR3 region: CAIRRDREEEETQYF. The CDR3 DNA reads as TGTGCCATCAGGCGGGACAGGGAGGAGGAAGAGACCCAGTACTTC.

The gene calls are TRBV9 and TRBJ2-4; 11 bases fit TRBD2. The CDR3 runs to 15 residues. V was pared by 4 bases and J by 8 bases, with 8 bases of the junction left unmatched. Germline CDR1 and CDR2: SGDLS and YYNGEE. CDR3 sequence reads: CASSPGVAGGDIQYF. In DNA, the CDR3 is TGTGCCAGCAGCCCAGGGGTAGCGGGAGGGGACATTCAGTACTTC.

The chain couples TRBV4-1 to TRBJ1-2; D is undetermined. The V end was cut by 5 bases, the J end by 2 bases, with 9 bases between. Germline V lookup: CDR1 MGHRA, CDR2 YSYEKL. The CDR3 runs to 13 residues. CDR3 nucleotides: TGCGCCAGCAGCTTGGAAATGAACTATGGCTACACCTTC. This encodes CASSLEMNYGYTF.

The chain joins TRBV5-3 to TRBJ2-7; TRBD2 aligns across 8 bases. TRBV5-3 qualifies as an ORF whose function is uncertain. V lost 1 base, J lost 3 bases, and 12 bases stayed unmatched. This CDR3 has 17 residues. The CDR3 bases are TGTGCCAGAAGCTTGAAGGAGGGGGTAGCGGGATGCTACGAGCAGTACTTC. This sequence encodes CARSLKEGVAGCYEQYF.

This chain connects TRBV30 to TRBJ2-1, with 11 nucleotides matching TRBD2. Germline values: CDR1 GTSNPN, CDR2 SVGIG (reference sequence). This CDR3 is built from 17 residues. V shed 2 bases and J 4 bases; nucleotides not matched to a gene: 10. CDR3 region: CAWSPTSGSGGYNEQFF. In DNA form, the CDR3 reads TGTGCCTGGAGTCCAACTAGCGGGAGCGGCGGGTACAATGAGCAGTTCTTC.

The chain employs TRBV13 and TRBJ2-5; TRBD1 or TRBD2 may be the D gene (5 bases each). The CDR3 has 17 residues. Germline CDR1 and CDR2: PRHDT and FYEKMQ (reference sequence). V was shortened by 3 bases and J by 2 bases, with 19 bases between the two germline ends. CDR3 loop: CASSLGRSLDLQETQYF. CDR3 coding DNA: TGTGCCAGCAGCTTGGGACGGAGCCTCGATTTACAAGAGACCCAGTACTTC.

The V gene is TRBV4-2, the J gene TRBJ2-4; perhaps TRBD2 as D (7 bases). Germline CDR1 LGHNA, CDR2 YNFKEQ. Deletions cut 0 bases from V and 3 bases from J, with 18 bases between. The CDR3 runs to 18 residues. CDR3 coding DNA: TGTGCCAGCAGCCAAGATCTAGGGGGAGGGCCGGGCAAAAACATTCAGTACTTC. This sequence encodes CASSQDLGGGPGKNIQYF.

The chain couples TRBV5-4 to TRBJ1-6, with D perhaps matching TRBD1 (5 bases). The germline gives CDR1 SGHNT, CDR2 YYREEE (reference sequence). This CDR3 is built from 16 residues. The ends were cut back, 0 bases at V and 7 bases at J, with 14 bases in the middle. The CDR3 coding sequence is TGTGCCAGCAGCTTGGGGGGCGGGAAGGAGAATTCACCCCTCCACTTT. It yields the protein CASSLGGGKENSPLHF.